This TCR beta chain appears in the sequencing data of a study of chronic HIV infection and antiretroviral therapy. The CDR3 spans 15 residues. The germline CDR1 and CDR2 sequences are DFQATT and SNEGSKA (reference sequence). With 6 bases clipped from V and 6 bases from J, the junction kept 12 bases outside the gene matches. This clonotype was counted ten times or more. TCRdb re-called the 5' RACE reads with MiXCR, one entry per CDR3 protein. The sample includes over 40,000 distinct CDR3 sequences, approximately 19% of them seen just once. The sample was peripheral blood. The source of this sequence is an adult who had HIV and had not received antiretroviral therapy, or was an uninfected healthy control (not recorded which). The chain joins TRBV20-1 to TRBJ1-5; 9 bases fit TRBD1. In nucleotides, the CDR3 is TGCAGTGCCCCCCCCACCGGGACAGGGCGTCAGCCCCAGCATTTT. Translated, it gives CSAPPTGTGRQPQHF.